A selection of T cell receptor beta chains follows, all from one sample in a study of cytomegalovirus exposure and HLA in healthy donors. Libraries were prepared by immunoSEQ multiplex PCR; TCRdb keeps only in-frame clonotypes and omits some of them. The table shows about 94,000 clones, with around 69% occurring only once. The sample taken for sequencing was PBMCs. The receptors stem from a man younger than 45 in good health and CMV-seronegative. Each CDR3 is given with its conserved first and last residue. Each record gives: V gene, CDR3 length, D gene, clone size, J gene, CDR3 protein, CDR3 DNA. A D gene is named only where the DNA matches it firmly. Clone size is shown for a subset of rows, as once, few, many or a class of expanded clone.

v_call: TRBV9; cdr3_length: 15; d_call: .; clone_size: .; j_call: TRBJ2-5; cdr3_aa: CASSVGEGRGREQYF; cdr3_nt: TGTGCCAGCAGCGTAGGGGAAGGGAGAGGTAGGGAGCAGTACTTC
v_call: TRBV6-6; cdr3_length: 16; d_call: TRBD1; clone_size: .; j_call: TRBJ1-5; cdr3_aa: CAIRDRGPYSNQPQHF; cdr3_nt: TGTGCCATCCGGGACAGGGGGCCGTATAGCAATCAGCCCCAGCATTTT
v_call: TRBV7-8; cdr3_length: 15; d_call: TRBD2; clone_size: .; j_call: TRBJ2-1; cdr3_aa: CASSLALAGVNEQFF; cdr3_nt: TGTGCCAGCAGCTTAGCACTAGCGGGAGTCAATGAGCAGTTCTTC
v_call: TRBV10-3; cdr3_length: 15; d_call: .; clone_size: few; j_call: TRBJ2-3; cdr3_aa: CAISAGSARTDTQYF; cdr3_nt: TGTGCCATCAGCGCAGGGTCGGCGCGCACAGATACGCAGTATTTT
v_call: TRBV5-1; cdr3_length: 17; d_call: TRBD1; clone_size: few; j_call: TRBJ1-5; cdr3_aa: CASSLDPTGASNQPQHF; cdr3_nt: TGCGCCAGCAGCTTGGACCCGACAGGGGCCAGCAATCAGCCCCAGCATTTT
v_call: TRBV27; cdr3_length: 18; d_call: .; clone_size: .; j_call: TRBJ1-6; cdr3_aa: CASSLAAVASSYNSPLHF; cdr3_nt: TGTGCCAGCAGTTTAGCGGCAGTGGCCAGCTCCTATAATTCACCCCTCCACTTT
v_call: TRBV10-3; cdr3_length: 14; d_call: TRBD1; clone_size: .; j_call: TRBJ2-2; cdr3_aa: CAIRGTGVAGELFF; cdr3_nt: TGTGCCATCAGAGGGACAGGGGTGGCCGGGGAGCTGTTTTTT
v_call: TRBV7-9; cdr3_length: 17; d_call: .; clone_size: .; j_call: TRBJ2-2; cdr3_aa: CASSLQSLGMETGELFF; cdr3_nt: TGTGCCAGCAGCCTTCAGTCGCTCGGAATGGAGACCGGGGAGCTGTTTTTT
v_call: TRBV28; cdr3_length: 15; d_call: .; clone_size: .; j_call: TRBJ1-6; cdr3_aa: CASSFLGQSNSPLHF; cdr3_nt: TGTGCCAGCAGCTTCCTGGGACAATCCAATTCACCCCTCCACTTT
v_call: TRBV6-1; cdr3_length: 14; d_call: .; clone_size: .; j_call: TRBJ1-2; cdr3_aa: CASSEGGGRFGYTF; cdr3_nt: TGTGCCAGCAGTGAAGGGGGAGGCAGATTCGGCTACACCTTC
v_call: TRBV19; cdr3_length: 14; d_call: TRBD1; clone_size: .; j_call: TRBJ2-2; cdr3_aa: CASARGRWTGELFF; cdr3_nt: TGTGCCAGTGCTAGGGGGCGGTGGACCGGGGAGCTGTTTTTT
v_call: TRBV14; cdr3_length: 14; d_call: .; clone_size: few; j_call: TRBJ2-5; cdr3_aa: CASSRTKVVETQYF; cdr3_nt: TGTGCCAGCAGCAGGACAAAGGTGGTAGAGACCCAGTACTTC
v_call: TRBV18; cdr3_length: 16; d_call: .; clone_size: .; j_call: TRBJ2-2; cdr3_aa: CASSPNGGKSTGELFF; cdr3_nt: TGTGCCAGCTCACCTAACGGCGGGAAGTCCACCGGGGAGCTGTTTTTT
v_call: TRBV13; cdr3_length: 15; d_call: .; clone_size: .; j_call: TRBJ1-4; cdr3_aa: CASALGGGEDEKLFF; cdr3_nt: TGTGCCAGCGCCTTGGGGGGGGGCGAGGATGAAAAACTGTTTTTT
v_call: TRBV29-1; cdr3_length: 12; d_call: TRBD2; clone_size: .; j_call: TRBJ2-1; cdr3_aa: CSLGGRYNEQFF; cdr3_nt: TGCAGCCTCGGGGGGAGATACAATGAGCAGTTCTTC
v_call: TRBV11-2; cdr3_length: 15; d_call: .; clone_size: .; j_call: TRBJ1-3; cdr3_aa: CASSSMSGSGNTIYF; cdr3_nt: TGTGCCAGCAGCTCCATGTCAGGCTCTGGAAACACCATATATTTT
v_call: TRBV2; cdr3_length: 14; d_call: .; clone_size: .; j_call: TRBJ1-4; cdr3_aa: CASTPGLFNEKLFF; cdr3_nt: TGTGCCAGCACCCCGGGACTTTTTAATGAAAAACTGTTTTTT
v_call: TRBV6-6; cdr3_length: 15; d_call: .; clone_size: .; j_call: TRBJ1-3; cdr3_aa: CASSYSGGAENTIYF; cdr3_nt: TGTGCCAGCAGTTACTCGGGAGGGGCGGAAAACACCATATATTTT
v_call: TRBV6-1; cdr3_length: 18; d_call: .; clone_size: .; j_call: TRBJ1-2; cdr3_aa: CASSERFFQGWGIYGYTF; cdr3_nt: TGTGCCAGCAGTGAACGTTTTTTTCAGGGGTGGGGAATTTATGGCTACACCTTC
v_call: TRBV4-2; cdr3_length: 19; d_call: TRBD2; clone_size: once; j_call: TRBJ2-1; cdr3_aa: CASSRVNSGGASSYNEQFF; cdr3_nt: TGTGCCAGCAGCCGGGTTAATAGCGGGGGCGCAAGCTCCTACAATGAGCAGTTCTTC
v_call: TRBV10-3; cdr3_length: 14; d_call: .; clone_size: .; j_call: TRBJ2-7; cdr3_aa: CAISGLPPPYEQYF; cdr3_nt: TGTGCCATCAGTGGGCTCCCGCCGCCCTACGAGCAGTACTTC
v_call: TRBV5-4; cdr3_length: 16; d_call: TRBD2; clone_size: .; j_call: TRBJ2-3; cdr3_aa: CASSTLAGGPSNTQYF; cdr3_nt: TGTGCCAGCAGCACCCTAGCGGGGGGGCCAAGCAATACGCAGTATTTT
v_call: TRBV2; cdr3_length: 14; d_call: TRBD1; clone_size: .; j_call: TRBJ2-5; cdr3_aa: CASDRQGSQETQYF; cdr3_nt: TGTGCCAGCGATAGACAGGGATCCCAAGAGACCCAGTACTTC
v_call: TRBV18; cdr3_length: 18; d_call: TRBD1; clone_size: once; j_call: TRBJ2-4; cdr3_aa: CASSPGVPRTGDKNIQYF; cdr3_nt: TGTGCCAGCTCACCCGGGGTCCCTAGGACAGGGGACAAAAACATTCAGTACTTC
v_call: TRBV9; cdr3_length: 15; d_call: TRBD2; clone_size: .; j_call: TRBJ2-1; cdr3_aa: CASSTLTSGGAEQFF; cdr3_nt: TGTGCCAGCAGCACTTTGACTAGCGGGGGAGCTGAGCAGTTCTTC
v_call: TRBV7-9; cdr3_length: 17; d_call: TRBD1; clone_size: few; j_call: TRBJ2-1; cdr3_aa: CASSLDWDRVGDNEQFF; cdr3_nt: TGTGCCAGCAGCTTAGATTGGGACAGGGTGGGGGACAATGAGCAGTTCTTC
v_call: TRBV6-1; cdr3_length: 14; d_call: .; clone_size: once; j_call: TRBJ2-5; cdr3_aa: CASSLRPGMETQYF; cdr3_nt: TGTGCCAGCAGTCTTCGGCCGGGTATGGAGACCCAGTACTTC
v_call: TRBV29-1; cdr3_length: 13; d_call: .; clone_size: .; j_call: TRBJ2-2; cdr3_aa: CSVLQTNTGELFF; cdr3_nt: TGCAGCGTTTTACAGACCAACACCGGGGAGCTGTTTTTT
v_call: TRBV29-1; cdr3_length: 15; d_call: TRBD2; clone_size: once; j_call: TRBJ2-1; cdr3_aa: CSVLAGGPSVDEQFF; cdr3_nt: TGCAGCGTCTTAGCGGGAGGGCCTTCCGTCGATGAGCAGTTCTTC
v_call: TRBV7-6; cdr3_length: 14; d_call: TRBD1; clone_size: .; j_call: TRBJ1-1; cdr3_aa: CASRAGTGGTEAFF; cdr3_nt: TGTGCCAGCAGAGCCGGGACAGGGGGCACTGAAGCTTTCTTT
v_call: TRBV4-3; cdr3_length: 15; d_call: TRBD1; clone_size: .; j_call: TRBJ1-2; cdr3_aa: CASSPRQGSNYGYTF; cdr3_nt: TGCGCCAGCAGCCCCAGACAGGGATCTAACTATGGCTACACCTTC
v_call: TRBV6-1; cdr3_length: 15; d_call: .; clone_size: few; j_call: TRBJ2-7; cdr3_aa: CASSEVRQDPYEQYF; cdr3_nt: TGTGCCAGCAGTGAAGTTCGACAGGACCCCTACGAGCAGTACTTC
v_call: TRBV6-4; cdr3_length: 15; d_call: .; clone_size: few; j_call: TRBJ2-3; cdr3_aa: CASSEIATSTDTQYF; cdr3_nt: TGTGCCAGCAGTGAAATCGCGACTAGCACAGATACGCAGTATTTT
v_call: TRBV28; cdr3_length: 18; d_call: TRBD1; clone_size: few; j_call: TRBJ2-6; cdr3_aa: CASSLAGTEYSGANVLTF; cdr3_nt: TGTGCCAGCAGTTTGGCCGGGACAGAATACTCTGGGGCCAACGTCCTGACTTTC
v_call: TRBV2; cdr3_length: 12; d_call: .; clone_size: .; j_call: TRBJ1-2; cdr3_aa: CASKEGGDGYTF; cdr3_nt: TGTGCCAGCAAGGAGGGCGGGGACGGCTACACCTTC
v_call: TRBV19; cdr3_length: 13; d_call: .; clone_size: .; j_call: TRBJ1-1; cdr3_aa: CASSMGRAWGQVF; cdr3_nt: TGTGCCAGTAGTATGGGGCGAGCGTGGGGGCAGGTCTTT
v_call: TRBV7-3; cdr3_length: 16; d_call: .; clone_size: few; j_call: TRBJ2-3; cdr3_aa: CASSLNAGLGTDTQYF; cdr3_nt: TGTGCCAGCAGCTTAAACGCGGGGCTCGGCACAGATACGCAGTATTTT
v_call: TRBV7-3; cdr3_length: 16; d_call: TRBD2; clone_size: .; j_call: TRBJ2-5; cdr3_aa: CASSSQLAGLGETQYF; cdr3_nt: TGTGCCAGCAGCTCTCAACTAGCGGGACTGGGGGAGACCCAGTACTTC
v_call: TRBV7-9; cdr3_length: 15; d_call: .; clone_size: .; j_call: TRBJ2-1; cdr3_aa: CASSLDGRNYNEQFF; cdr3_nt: TGTGCCAGCAGCTTAGATGGGAGAAATTACAATGAGCAGTTCTTC
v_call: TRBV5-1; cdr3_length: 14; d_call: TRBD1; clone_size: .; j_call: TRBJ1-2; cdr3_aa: CASSLQGENYGYTF; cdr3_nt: TGCGCCAGCAGCTTACAGGGGGAGAACTATGGCTACACCTTC
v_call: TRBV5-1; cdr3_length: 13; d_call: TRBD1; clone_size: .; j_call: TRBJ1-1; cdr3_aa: CASSRTGNTEAFF; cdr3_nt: TGCGCCAGCAGCCGGACAGGGAACACTGAAGCTTTCTTT
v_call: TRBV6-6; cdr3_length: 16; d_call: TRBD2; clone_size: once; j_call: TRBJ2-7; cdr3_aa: CASRGTSGRLDHEQYF; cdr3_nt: TGTGCCAGCAGAGGGACTAGCGGGAGATTGGACCACGAGCAGTACTTC
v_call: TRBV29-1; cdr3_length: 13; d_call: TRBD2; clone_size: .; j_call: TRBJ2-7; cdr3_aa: CSYYTSGSYEQYF; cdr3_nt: TGCAGTTATTACACTAGCGGGAGCTACGAGCAGTACTTC
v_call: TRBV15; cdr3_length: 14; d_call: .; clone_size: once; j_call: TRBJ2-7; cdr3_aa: CATSRGGGLDEQYF; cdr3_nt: TGTGCCACCAGCAGAGGAGGGGGTCTGGACGAGCAGTACTTC
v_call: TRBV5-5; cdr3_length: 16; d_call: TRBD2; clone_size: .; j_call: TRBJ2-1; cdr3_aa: CASSLSYGTSDNEQFF; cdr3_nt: TGTGCCAGCAGCTTGAGTTACGGGACTAGCGACAATGAGCAGTTCTTC
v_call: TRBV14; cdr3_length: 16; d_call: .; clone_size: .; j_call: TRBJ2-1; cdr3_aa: CASSQEPTQEHNEQFF; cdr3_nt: TGTGCCAGCAGCCAAGAGCCTACCCAAGAACACAATGAGCAGTTCTTC
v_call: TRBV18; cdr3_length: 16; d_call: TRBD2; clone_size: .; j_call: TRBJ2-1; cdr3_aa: CASSPPLAGPEREQFF; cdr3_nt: TGTGCCAGCTCACCACCACTAGCGGGCCCTGAAAGGGAGCAGTTCTTC